The 2 T cell receptor beta chains presented below share a single source sample, sequenced in a study of PD-L1 blockade in urothelial cancer. Produced via immunoSEQ multiplex PCR; TCRdb's table is partial and in-frame only. The data hold approximately 72,000 clones, with around 87% observed a single time. Noted time point: pretreatment peripheral blood. Sequenced here: PBMCs, sampled around atezolizumab (anti-PD-L1) treatment. The origin of the receptors is a man aged 55 to 70 with urothelial cancer.

CDR3 residues: CASRKDRGYSNQPQHF. The CDR3 bases are TGTGCCAGTAGAAAGGACAGGGGTTATAGCAATCAGCCCCAGCATTTT. This chain connects TRBV19 to TRBJ1-5; TRBD1 agrees at 9 bases. The germline gives CDR1 LNHDA, CDR2 SQIVND (reference sequence). With 6 bases clipped from V and 0 bases from J, the junction kept 6 bases outside the gene matches. The CDR3 is 16 amino acids. The variable domain in full, completed from reference TRBV19 and TRBJ1-5, reads DGGITQSPKYLFRKEGQNVTLSCEQNLNHDAMYWYRQDPGQGLRLIYYSQIVNDFQKGDIAEGYSVSREKKESFPLTVTSAQKNPTAFYLCASRKDRGYSNQPQHFGDGTRLSIL.

J is TRBJ1-5 and V is TRBV18; perhaps TRBD1 as D (5 bases). V was clipped by 3 bases and J by 4 bases, with 13 bases between them. Looked up from germline, CDR1 is KGHSH and CDR2 is LQKENI. CDR3 length equals 15 residues. This CDR3 reads CASSPDQGKNQPQHF. As DNA, the CDR3 is TGTGCCAGCTCACCGGACCAGGGAAAAAATCAGCCCCAGCATTTT.